Described below is a single TCR beta chain sequence and its context. Its target is unknown. 13 Jbeta primers and 60 Vbeta primers were used for the PCR. Repertoires were generated with immunoSEQ multiplex PCR, while TCRdb's copy carries only in-frame clones and drops some. The data contain approximately 140,000 clones, roughly 78% of them seen just once; the ten biggest clones take up 2.2%. The data were obtained in a study of cytomegalovirus exposure and HLA in healthy donors. Whole-study results and caveats: In an earlier analysis, in several hundred donors, most V segments appeared productive either ~90% or ~30% of the time.

V lost 0 bases to trimming and J lost 6 bases; unmatched junction nucleotides: 4. Germline CDR1 SGDLS, CDR2 YYNGEE. The length of the CDR3 is 14 residues. Sequenced material: PBMCs. This receptor was identified in a man aged 30-40 years in good health and CMV-seronegative. The rearrangement links TRBV9 to TRBJ2-7; 9 bases fit TRBD2. The CDR3 reads CASSVDSGSVEQYF. The DNA of the CDR3 is TGTGCCAGCAGCGTAGATAGCGGGAGTGTCGAGCAGTACTTC. Full variable domain (missing parts from reference TRBV9 and TRBJ2-7): DSGVTQTPKHLITATGQRVTLRCSPRSGDLSVYWYQQSLDQGLQFLIQYYNGEERAKGNILERFSAQQFPDLHSELNLSSLELGDSALYFCASSVDSGSVEQYFGPGTRLTVT.